These 21 T cell receptor beta chains originate from one sample sequenced in a study of blood T cells in healthy people across ages. PCR was performed a second time for about 6 to 11 cycles using a sample-barcoded 5' primer and a J-beta primer mix. TCRdb passed the 5' RACE reads through MiXCR, listing each CDR3 protein once. Among 650,000 to 1,000,000 distinct CDR3 sequences listed, roughly 46% were seen once. Source material: blood. These TCRs come from an older man in good health.

The gene calls are TRBV12-3 or TRBV12-4 and TRBJ1-5, with TRBD1 matching over 7 bases. With V trimmed by 2 bases and J by 1 base, 2 bases remained unmatched. The CDR3 is 15 amino acids. CDR3 residues: CASSLTGQSNQPQHF. For the CDR3, the DNA is TGTGCCAGCAGTTTAACGGGACAGAGCAATCAGCCCCAGCATTTT.

Only a few counts were recorded for this clonotype. The V and J genes are TRBV14 and TRBJ2-1; 7 positions agree with TRBD2. CDR1 is SGHDN and CDR2 is FVKESK in the germline V gene. V lost 0 bases and J lost 8; bases outside the gene matches: 7. This CDR3 has 15 residues. In nucleotides, the CDR3 is TGTGCCAGCAGCCAAGAAGTACTAGCGCTGCATGAGCAGTTCTTC. This translates into CASSQEVLALHEQFF.

The J gene is TRBJ2-7, the V gene TRBV20-1; D might be TRBD1 (8 bases). This CDR3 has 15 amino acids. Germline CDR1 DFQATT, CDR2 SNEGSKA (reference sequence). V shed 2 bases and J shed 0 bases, with 14 bases lying between them. This CDR3 reads CSARSGGGGSYEQYF. DNA of the CDR3: TGCAGTGCTAGATCAGGGGGCGGGGGCTCCTACGAGCAGTACTTC.

This clonotype occurred a few times. Its ends do not fully match the called genes, so a read error is possible. The chain joins TRBV28 to TRBJ2-3, with 8 bases lining up with TRBD2. The CDR3 extends over 15 amino acids. CDR1 and CDR2 from the germline V gene are MDHEN and SYDVKM. The CDR3 loop is CAISESGSPADTQYF. Written as DNA, the CDR3 is TGTGCCATCAGTGAGAGCGGGAGTCCCGCAGATACGCAGTATTTT.

This clonotype was seen a handful of times. The CDR3 region is CASSAPGLAGQFF. The CDR3 bases are TGTGCCAGCAGTGCACCGGGACTAGCAGGGCAGTTCTTC. V gene TRBV6-5 combines with J gene TRBJ2-1; 9 positions agree with TRBD2. Losses at the gene ends were 5 bases for V and 12 bases for J; bases not matched to a gene: 8. There are 13 residues in the CDR3. Germline V lookup: CDR1 MNHEY, CDR2 SVGAGI.

This clonotype was detected a few times. The chain joins TRBV5-1 to TRBJ2-6; possible D gene TRBD1, 7 bases. Germline values: CDR1 SGHRS, CDR2 YFSETQ. The CDR3 has 18 amino acids. V shed 2 bases and J shed 0 bases, with 15 bases lying between them. CDR3 nucleotide sequence: TGCGCCAGCAGCTTTCAGACAGGGACTGACTCTGGGGCCAACGTCCTGACTTTC. It yields the protein CASSFQTGTDSGANVLTF.

The genes are TRBV28 and TRBJ1-5; D is undetermined. This CDR3 spans 14 amino acids. V lost 3 bases, J lost 0 bases, and 6 bases lay in between. Germline V CDR1 and CDR2: MDHEN, SYDVKM. DNA of the CDR3: TGTGCCAGCAGTTTTTCCGTTAGCAATCAGCCCCAGCATTTT. This sequence encodes CASSFSVSNQPQHF.

The sample holds a few counts of this clonotype. The chain joins TRBV18 to TRBJ1-4; the D is unclear. There are 17 residues in the CDR3. The germline V gene has CDR1 KGHSH and CDR2 LQKENI. V shed 3 bases and J shed 7 bases, with 21 bases lying between them. The CDR3: CASSPIPPIGRGEKLFF. Written as DNA, the CDR3 is TGTGCCAGCTCACCTATTCCACCTATCGGGCGTGGTGAAAAACTGTTTTTT.

The V gene is TRBV9, the J gene TRBJ2-1; no clear D gene. CDR1 SGDLS and CDR2 YYNGEE come from the germline V gene. CDR3 length: 14 amino acids. Trimming removed 2 bases at V and 8 bases at J, with 14 bases between. CDR3 residues: CASSVGTTPHEQFF. In nucleotides, the CDR3 is TGTGCCAGCAGCGTGGGCACTACACCCCATGAGCAGTTCTTC.

This clonotype was counted once. The rearrangement uses TRBV9 and TRBJ2-1, with 11 nucleotides matching TRBD2. CDR1 is SGDLS and CDR2 is YYNGEE in the germline V gene. After removal of 4 bases from V and 7 bases from J, the junction contained 10 bases not matched to a gene. The CDR3 has 16 amino acids. The CDR3 is CASSSISGRALNEQFF. The CDR3 DNA follows: TGTGCCAGCAGCTCCATTAGCGGGAGGGCCTTGAATGAGCAGTTCTTC.

This chain uses TRBV30 with TRBJ2-1, with no clear D. Germline V CDR1 and CDR2: GTSNPN, SVGIG (reference sequence). With 2 bases removed from V and 0 bases from J, the gap between germline ends came to 8 bases. The CDR3 is 14 residues long. DNA for the CDR3: TGTGCCTGGAGTTTAAAGCCCTCCTACAATGAGCAGTTCTTC. Residues: CAWSLKPSYNEQFF.

At least ten counts were recorded for this clonotype. The chain carries TRBV7-3 and TRBJ2-3; the D gene is possibly TRBD1 (5 bases). The V end was cut by 4 bases, the J end by 6 bases, with 8 bases between. This CDR3 is 12 amino acids long. Germline-derived CDR1 and CDR2 are SGHTA and FQGTGA. The CDR3 protein is CASSSGFDTQYF. For the CDR3, the DNA is TGTGCCAGCAGCTCAGGGTTTGATACGCAGTATTTT.

This sequence joins TRBV19 and TRBJ1-5; D is uncertain. Germline CDR1 is LNHDA and CDR2 is SQIVND (reference sequence). Trimming removed 4 bases at V and 3 bases at J, with 10 bases between. The CDR3 totals 14 residues. The CDR3 region is CASSTAGVNQPQHF. Written as DNA, the CDR3 is TGTGCCAGTAGTACGGCAGGCGTCAATCAGCCCCAGCATTTT.

V usage is TRBV20-1 and J usage is TRBJ2-1, with 7 positions matching TRBD2. The J call is doubtful: the DNA matches TRBJ2-7 better. The germline CDR1 and CDR2 sequences are DFQATT and SNEGSKA (reference sequence). This CDR3 has 18 residues. In nucleotides, the CDR3 is TGCAGTGCTAGAAATAGGGAGGGGCGCGCGGTGTTGAGCAATGAGCAGTACTTC. Protein: CSARNREGRAVLSNEQYF.

A word on this clonotype: A read error may be the cause here, since a much bigger clone is one base away. The rearrangement links TRBV9 to TRBJ2-1; either TRBD1 or TRBD2 may supply D (7 bases each). The CDR3 covers 13 residues. CDR1 is SGDLS and CDR2 is YYNGEE in the germline V gene. Trimming shortened V by 7 bases and J by 9 bases, and 17 bases separated the two germline ends. CDR3 DNA: TGTGCCAGCGGCACCCAGGGGGGGCGTGAGCAGTTCTTC. Translating it yields CASGTQGGREQFF.

This clonotype was seen only a few times. The chain joins TRBV25-1 to TRBJ1-2; D possibly corresponds to TRBD1 (5 bases). The CDR3 is made up of 14 amino acids. The V end was cut by 2 bases, the J end by 4 bases, with 11 bases between. CDR1 and CDR2 (germline): MGHDK, SYGVNS. For the CDR3, the DNA is TGTGCCAGCAGTGAAAACCGGGGCACCTATGGCTACACCTTC. Protein product: CASSENRGTYGYTF.

This clonotype was seen a handful of times. As DNA, the CDR3 is TGTGCCAGCAGCTTAGTCCGGGAGTCTTATGAGCAGTTCTTC. Encoded protein: CASSLVRESYEQFF. The V and J genes are TRBV11-2 and TRBJ2-1, with a weak D call TRBD2 (6 bases). Germline V gene sequence: CDR1 SGHAT, CDR2 FQNNGV. Trimming removed 1 base at V and 8 bases at J, with 12 bases between. The CDR3 is 14 amino acids.

The CDR3 is CASSWGTAQRTEAFF. CDR3 coding DNA: TGCGCCAGCAGCTGGGGGACAGCACAAAGAACTGAAGCTTTCTTT. The chain uses TRBV5-1 and TRBJ1-1; 7 positions match TRBD1. This CDR3 region has 15 residues. The J segment lost 5 bases and the V segment lost 3 bases, leaving 10 bases of the junction unmatched. Per germline, CDR1 SGHRS and CDR2 YFSETQ.

This clonotype has only one observation. The chain has TRBV6-2 or TRBV6-3 and TRBJ2-3; 7 bases align to TRBD1. The CDR3 is 16 amino acids. Germline values: CDR1 MNHEY, CDR2 SVGEGT. The J segment lost 0 bases and the V segment lost 5 bases, leaving 8 bases of the junction unmatched. CDR3 DNA: TGTGCCAGCAGTGACCCCCGACAGGGAAGCACAGATACGCAGTATTTT. It encodes CASSDPRQGSTDTQYF.

The chain has TRBV12-3 or TRBV12-4 and TRBJ2-1; D is unclear. The J call may be faulty, since TRBJ2-7 better matches the DNA end. This CDR3 is 14 amino acids long. CDR3 DNA sequence: TGTGCCAGCACCGGCGGCGCAGCAGGCTCCGAGCAGTACTTC. This translates into CASTGGAAGSEQYF.

This clonotype was detected ten times or more. V and J are TRBV11-2 and TRBJ2-3, with 13 bases fitting TRBD2. This CDR3 comprises 15 residues. Trimming removed 7 bases from V and 6 bases from J; junction bases left unmatched: 7. The germline V gene encodes CDR1 SGHAT and CDR2 FQNNGV. The CDR3: CASTRTSGSRDTQYF. CDR3 in DNA: TGTGCCAGCACCCGGACTAGCGGGAGTCGGGATACGCAGTATTTT.